The 8 T cell receptor beta chains listed next were all sequenced from one sample in a study of early T cells in non-severe SARS-CoV-2 infection. TCRdb processed the 5' RACE reads anew with MiXCR; each CDR3 protein has one entry. The profile shows roughly 99,000 distinct CDR3 sequences, less than 15% of them singletons. The input for sequencing was whole blood, taken at baseline. These receptor sequences come from an adult who was a healthcare worker with PCR-confirmed SARS-CoV-2 infection or an uninfected control (not recorded which).

The CDR3 reads CASSGGQISTYEQYF. The CDR3 DNA is TGCGCCAGCAGCGGAGGACAGATTTCCACCTACGAGCAGTACTTC. The chain links TRBV5-1 to TRBJ2-7, with D maybe TRBD1 (6 bases). Trimming removed 4 bases at V and 2 bases at J, with 16 bases between. The CDR3 has 15 amino acids. The germline V gene encodes CDR1 SGHRS and CDR2 YFSETQ.

The chain is built from TRBV29-1 and TRBJ2-7; 10 nucleotides line up with TRBD2. Germline values: CDR1 SQVTM, CDR2 ANQGSEA. The CDR3 sequence is 13 residues long. The J segment lost 2 bases and the V segment lost 6 bases, leaving 4 bases of the junction unmatched. CDR3 sequence reads: CSVGTSATYEQYF. The CDR3 DNA reads as TGCAGCGTCGGGACTAGCGCCACCTACGAGCAGTACTTC.

The genes are TRBV5-1 and TRBJ2-3, with 9 bases identical to TRBD1. CDR3 length equals 13 residues. CDR1 is SGHRS and CDR2 is YFSETQ in the germline V gene. V dropped 7 bases and J dropped 2; count of bases not matched to a gene: 2. The CDR3: CASRDRDTDTQYF. In nucleotides, the CDR3 is TGCGCCAGCCGGGACAGGGACACAGATACGCAGTATTTT.

This chain links TRBV27 with TRBJ1-6; 8 bases match TRBD1. The V gene's germline CDR1 is MNHEY and CDR2 SMNVEV (reference sequence). The J segment lost 10 bases and the V segment lost 8 bases, leaving 7 bases of the junction unmatched. The CDR3 contains 13 residues. CDR3 nucleotides: TGTGCCAGCCGAGGACAGGGACGGTCACCCCTCCACTTT. It encodes CASRGQGRSPLHF.

Ten or more counts support this clonotype. In DNA form, the CDR3 reads TGTGCCAGCAGGCTGACTAGCGGGATCCGCGAGACCCAGTACTTC. The encoded protein is CASRLTSGIRETQYF. This chain joins TRBV6-5 and TRBJ2-5; 11 nucleotides align to TRBD2. This CDR3 comprises 15 residues. V dropped 6 bases and J dropped 5; count of bases not matched to a gene: 8. Germline loops: CDR1 MNHEY, CDR2 SVGAGI.

This clonotype came up a few times. The J gene is TRBJ2-7, the V gene TRBV3-1, with 7 bases matching TRBD1. CDR3 length equals 15 residues. J was trimmed by 6 bases and V by 3 bases; bases with no gene match: 11. The germline V gene encodes CDR1 LGHDT and CDR2 YNNKEL (reference sequence). CDR3 coding DNA: TGTGCCAGCAGCCACCCCGGGACAGCTGGGCGCGAGCAGTACTTC. It encodes CASSHPGTAGREQYF.

The table lists this clonotype with many counts. The chain joins TRBV7-2 to TRBJ2-1, with D unresolved. CDR3 length equals 14 residues. CDR1 is SGHTA, CDR2 FQGNSA, per germline. Trimming left V 8 bases short and J 0 bases short, with 11 bases between. The CDR3 spells CASVIQPSYNEQFF. The CDR3 bases are TGTGCCAGCGTAATCCAGCCCTCCTACAATGAGCAGTTCTTC.

This chain joins TRBV4-1 and TRBJ1-2, with D possibly matching TRBD1 (5 bases). V was clipped by 1 base and J by 6 bases, with 21 bases between them. CDR1 and CDR2 (germline): MGHRA, YSYEKL. The CDR3 is 17 residues long. CDR3 bases: TGCGCCAGCAGCCAAGTACCACCAACTGGGGGGGAACATGGCTACACCTTC. This gives the protein CASSQVPPTGGEHGYTF.